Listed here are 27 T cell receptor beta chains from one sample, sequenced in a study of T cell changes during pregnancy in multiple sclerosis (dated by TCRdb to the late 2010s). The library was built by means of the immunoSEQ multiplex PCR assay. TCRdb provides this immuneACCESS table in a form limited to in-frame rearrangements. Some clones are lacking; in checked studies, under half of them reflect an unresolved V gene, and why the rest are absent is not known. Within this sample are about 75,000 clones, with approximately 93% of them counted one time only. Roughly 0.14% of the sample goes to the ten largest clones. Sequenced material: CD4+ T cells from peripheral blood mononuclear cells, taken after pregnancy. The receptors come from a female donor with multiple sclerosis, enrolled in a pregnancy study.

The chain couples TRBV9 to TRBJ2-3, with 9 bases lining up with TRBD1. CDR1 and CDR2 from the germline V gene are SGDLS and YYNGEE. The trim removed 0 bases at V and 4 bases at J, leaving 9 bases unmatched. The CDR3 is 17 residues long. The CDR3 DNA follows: TGTGCCAGCAGCGTAGAGCCCGGGACAGGGTGGCCAGATACGCAGTATTTT. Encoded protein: CASSVEPGTGWPDTQYF.

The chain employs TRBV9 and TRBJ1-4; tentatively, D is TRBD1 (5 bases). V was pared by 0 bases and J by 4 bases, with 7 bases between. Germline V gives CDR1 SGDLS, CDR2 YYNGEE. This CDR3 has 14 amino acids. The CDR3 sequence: CASSVGQGNEKLFF. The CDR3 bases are TGTGCCAGCAGCGTAGGCCAGGGTAATGAAAAACTGTTTTTT.

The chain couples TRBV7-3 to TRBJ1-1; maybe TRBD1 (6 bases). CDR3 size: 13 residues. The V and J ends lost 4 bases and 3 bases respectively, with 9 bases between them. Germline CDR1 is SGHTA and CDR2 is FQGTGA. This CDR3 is CASSYKGDTEAFF. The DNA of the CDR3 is TGTGCCAGCAGCTATAAGGGGGACACTGAAGCTTTCTTT.

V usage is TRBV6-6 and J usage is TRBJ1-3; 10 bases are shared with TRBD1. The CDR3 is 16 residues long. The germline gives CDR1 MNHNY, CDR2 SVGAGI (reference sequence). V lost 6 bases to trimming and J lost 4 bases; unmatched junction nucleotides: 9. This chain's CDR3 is CASRHRQGASGNTIYF. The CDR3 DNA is TGTGCCAGCAGACATAGACAGGGGGCGTCAGGAAACACCATATATTTT.

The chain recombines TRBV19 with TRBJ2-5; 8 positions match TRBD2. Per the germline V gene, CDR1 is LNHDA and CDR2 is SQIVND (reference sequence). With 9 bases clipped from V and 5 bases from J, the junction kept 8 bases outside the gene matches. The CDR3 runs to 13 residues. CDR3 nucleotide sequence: TGTGCCAGCGTGGAAGCGGGAGACGAGACCCAGTACTTC. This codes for CASVEAGDETQYF.

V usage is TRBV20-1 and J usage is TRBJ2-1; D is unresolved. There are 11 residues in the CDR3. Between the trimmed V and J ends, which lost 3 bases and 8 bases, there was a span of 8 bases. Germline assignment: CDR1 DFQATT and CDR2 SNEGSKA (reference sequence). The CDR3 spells CSASRGYEQFF. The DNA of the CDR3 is TGCAGTGCTAGTCGTGGCTATGAGCAGTTCTTC.

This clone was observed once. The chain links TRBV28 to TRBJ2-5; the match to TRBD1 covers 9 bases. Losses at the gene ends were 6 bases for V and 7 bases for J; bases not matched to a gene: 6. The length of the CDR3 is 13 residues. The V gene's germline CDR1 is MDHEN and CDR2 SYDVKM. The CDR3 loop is CASRRQGVMTQYF. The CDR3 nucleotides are TGTGCCAGCAGGCGACAGGGGGTGATGACCCAGTACTTC.

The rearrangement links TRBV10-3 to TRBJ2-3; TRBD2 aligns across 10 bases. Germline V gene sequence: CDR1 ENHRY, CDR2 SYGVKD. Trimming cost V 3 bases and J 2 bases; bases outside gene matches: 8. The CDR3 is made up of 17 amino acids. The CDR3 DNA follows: TGTGCCATCAGTGACTCCACCGGGACTAGCGCCACAGATACGCAGTATTTT. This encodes CAISDSTGTSATDTQYF.

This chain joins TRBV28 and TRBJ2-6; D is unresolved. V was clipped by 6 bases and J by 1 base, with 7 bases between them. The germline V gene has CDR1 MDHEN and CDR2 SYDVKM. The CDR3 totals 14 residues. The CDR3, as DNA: TGTGCCAGCAGCCCTTCGTCTGGGGCCAACGTCCTGACTTTC. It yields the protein CASSPSSGANVLTF.

The DNA for the CDR3 is TGTGCCAGTAGTATTCCGGGACAGCAGGAGGCCTACGAGCAGTACTTC. It is translated as CASSIPGQQEAYEQYF. This chain uses TRBV19 with TRBJ2-7; 7 positions match TRBD1. Germline V gene lookup returns CDR1 LNHDA and CDR2 SQIVND (reference sequence). The CDR3 has 16 amino acids. V dropped 3 bases and J dropped 2; count of bases not matched to a gene: 10.

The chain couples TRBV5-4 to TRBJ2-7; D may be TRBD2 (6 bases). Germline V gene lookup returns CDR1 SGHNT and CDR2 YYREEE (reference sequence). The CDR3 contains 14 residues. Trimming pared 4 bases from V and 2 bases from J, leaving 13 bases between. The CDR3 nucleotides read TGTGCCAGCAGCCTCGGGGGACGGGCCTACGAGCAGTACTTC. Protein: CASSLGGRAYEQYF.

The CDR3 loop reads CAISDPRRLTSGSYEQYF. The CDR3 coding sequence is TGTGCCATCAGTGACCCCCGTCGACTGACTAGCGGGAGCTACGAGCAGTACTTC. The V call is TRBV10-3, the J call TRBJ2-7; 12 positions agree with TRBD2. The junction had 12 bases not matched to a gene; V was cut back by 3 bases and J by 3 bases. Germline CDR1 is ENHRY and CDR2 is SYGVKD. The CDR3 is made up of 18 amino acids.

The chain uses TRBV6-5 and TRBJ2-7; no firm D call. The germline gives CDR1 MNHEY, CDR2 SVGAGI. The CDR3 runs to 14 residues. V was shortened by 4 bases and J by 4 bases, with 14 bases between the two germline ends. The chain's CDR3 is CASSFLGTGYEQYF. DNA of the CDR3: TGTGCCAGCAGTTTTCTCGGTACGGGTTACGAGCAGTACTTC.

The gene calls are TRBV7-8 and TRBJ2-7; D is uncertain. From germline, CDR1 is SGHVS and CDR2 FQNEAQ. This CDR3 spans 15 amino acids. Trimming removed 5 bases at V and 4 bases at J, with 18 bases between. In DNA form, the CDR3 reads TGTGCCAGCAGCCGGGTCCCAGCAACTCATTACGAGCAGTACTTC. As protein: CASSRVPATHYEQYF. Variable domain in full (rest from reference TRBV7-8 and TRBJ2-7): GAGVSQSPRYKVAKRGQDVALRCDPISGHVSLFWYQQALGQGPEFLTYFQNEAQLDKSGLPSDRFFAERPEGSVSTLKIQRTQQEDSAVYLCASSRVPATHYEQYFGPGTRLTVT.

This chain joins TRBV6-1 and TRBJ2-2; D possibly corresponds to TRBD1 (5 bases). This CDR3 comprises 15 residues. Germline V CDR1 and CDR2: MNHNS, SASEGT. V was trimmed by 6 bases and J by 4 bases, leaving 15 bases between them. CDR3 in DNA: TGTGCCAGCAGGGACAAGGTGGTGATCACCGGGGAGCTGTTTTTT. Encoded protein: CASRDKVVITGELFF.

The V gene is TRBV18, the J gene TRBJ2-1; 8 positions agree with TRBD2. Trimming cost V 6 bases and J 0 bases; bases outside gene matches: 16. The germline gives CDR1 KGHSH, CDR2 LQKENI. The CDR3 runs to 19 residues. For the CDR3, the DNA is TGTGCCAGCTCCCCCTTCACTAGCGGTTTTTCGAGCTCCTACAATGAGCAGTTCTTC. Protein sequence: CASSPFTSGFSSSYNEQFF.

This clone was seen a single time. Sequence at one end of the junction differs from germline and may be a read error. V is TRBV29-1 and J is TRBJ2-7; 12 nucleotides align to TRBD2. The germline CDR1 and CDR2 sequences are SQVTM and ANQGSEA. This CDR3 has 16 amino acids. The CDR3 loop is CSVEGSGLAGRGEQYF. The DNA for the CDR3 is TGCAGCGTCGAAGGATCGGGACTAGCGGGTCGGGGGGAGCAGTACTTC.

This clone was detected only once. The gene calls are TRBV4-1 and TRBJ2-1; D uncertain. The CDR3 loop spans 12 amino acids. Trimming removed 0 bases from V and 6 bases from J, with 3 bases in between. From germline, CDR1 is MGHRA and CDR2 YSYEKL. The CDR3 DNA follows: TGCGCCAGCAGCCAAGAACTCAATGAGCAGTTCTTC. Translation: CASSQELNEQFF.

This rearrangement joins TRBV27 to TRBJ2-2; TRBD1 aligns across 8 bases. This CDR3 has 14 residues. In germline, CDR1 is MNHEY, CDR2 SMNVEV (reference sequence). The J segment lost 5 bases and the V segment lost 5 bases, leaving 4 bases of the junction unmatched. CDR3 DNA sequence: TGTGCCAGCAGTACAAGGACAGGGACCGGGGAGCTGTTTTTT. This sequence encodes CASSTRTGTGELFF.

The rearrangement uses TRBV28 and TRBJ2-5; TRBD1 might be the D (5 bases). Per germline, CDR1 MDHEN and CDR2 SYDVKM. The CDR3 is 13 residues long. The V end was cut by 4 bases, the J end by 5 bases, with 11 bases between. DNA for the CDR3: TGTGCCAGCAGTTCAGGGTACTCGGAGACCCAGTACTTC. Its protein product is CASSSGYSETQYF.

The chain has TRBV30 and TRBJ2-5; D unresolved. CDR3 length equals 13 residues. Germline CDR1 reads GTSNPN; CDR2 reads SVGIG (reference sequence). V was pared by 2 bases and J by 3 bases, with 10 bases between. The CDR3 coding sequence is TGTGCCTGGAGTAAGGCCAGGAAAGAGACCCAGTACTTC. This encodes CAWSKARKETQYF.

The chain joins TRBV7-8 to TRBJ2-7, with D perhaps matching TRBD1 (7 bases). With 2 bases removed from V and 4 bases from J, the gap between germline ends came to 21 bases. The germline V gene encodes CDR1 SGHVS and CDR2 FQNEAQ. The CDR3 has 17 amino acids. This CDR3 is CASSLLTTRDRPYEQYF. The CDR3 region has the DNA TGTGCCAGCAGCTTACTAACCACGCGGGACAGACCGTACGAGCAGTACTTC.

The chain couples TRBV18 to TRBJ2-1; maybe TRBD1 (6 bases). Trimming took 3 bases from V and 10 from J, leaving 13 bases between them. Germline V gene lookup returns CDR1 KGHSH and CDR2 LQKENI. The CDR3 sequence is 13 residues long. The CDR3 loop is CASSPYRAEEQFF. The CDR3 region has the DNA TGTGCCAGCTCACCTTACAGGGCTGAGGAGCAGTTCTTC.

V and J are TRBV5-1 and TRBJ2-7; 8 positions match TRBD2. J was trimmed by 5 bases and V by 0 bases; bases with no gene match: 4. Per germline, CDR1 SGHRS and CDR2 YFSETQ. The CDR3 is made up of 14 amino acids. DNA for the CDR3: TGCGCCAGCAGCTTGGTTTCGGGAGGGGACGAGCAGTACTTC. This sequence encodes CASSLVSGGDEQYF.

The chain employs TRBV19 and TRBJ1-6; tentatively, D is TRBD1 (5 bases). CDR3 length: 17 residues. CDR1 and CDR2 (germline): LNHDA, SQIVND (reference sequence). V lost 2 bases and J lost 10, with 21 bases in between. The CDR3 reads CASSIRSRPGFPSPLHF. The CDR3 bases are TGTGCCAGTAGTATACGTTCTCGGCCAGGGTTCCCATCACCCCTCCACTTT.

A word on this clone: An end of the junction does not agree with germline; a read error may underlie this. The CDR3 nucleotides read TGTGCCAGCAGTTCCTCCCCGGGACAGGGGAGGGTAAGGCACTTC. It translates to CASSSSPGQGRVRHF. V gene TRBV27 combines with J gene TRBJ2-7; TRBD1 aligns across 10 bases. Germline V gene lookup returns CDR1 MNHEY and CDR2 SMNVEV (reference sequence). The CDR3 is 15 amino acids.

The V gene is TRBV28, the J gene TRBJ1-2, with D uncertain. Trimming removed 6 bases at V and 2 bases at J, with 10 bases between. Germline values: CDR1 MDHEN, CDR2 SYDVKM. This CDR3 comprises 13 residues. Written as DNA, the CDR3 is TGTGCCAGCAGACGAAGACTGAACTATGGCTACACCTTC. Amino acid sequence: CASRRRLNYGYTF.